The clone carrying this T cell receptor beta chain was detected ten times or more. What it binds is unknown. This sample was included in a study of neurological immune-mediated disorders. Study context: The roughly 34 patients with multiple sclerosis comprised about 31 relapsing-remitting cases and 3 secondary progressive cases.

Each CDR3 protein gets one entry after TCRdb re-called the 5' RACE reads with MiXCR. The sample has tens of thousands of distinct CDR3 sequences; 2.5% to 3% are singletons. The ends were cut back, 6 bases at V and 0 bases at J, with 14 bases in the middle. This CDR3 spans 15 amino acids. Study-level results: Private repertoires in all groups were suggested by the absence of shared CDR3 amino acid sequences among expanded clones across subjects. None of the features examined (clinical or MRI) was associated with the multiple sclerosis repertoire cluster.

Source material was 2 million unsorted PBMCs, stored at -80 °C in RNAlater. What was sequenced was PBMCs. This TCR was sampled from a young woman with multiple sclerosis. The genes are TRBV12-3 or TRBV12-4 and TRBJ1-1; D may be TRBD1 (5 bases). Written as DNA, the CDR3 is TGTGCCAGCAGGAGGCAGGGAGGGATGAACACTGAAGCTTTCTTT. Translation gives CASRRQGGMNTEAFF.